This T cell receptor (beta chain) was retrieved from a study of blood T cell repertoires in COVID-19. Germline V gene data show CDR1 as MNHEY and CDR2 as SVGAGI. The V end lost 5 bases, the J end lost 5 bases, and 9 bases lay between the germline ends. This CDR3 is 13 amino acids long. Produced via immunoSEQ multiplex PCR; TCRdb's table is partial and in-frame only. The data hold around 230,000 clones, with just over 85% observed a single time. Input material: peripheral blood. The sequence derives from a man aged 50 to 60 with COVID-19, enrolled during active disease. V is TRBV6-5 and J is TRBJ2-2, with TRBD1 as a possible D gene (5 bases). For the CDR3, the DNA is TGTGCCAGCAGTCGCCAGGGTACCGGGGAGCTGTTTTTT. This sequence encodes CASSRQGTGELFF.